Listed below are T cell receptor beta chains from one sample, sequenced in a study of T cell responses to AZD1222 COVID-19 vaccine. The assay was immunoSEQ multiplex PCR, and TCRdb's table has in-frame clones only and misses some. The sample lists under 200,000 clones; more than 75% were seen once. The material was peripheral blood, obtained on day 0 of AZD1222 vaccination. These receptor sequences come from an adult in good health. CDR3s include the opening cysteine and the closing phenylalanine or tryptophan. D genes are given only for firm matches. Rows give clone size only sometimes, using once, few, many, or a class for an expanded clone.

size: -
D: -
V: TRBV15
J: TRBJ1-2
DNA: TGTGCCACCAGCAGGGACGGACACGGAGGCTACACCTTC
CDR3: CATSRDGHGGYTF

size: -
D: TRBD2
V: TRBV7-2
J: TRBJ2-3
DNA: TGTGCCAGCAGCTTATATGCTAGCGGAAACACAGATACGCAGTATTTT
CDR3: CASSLYASGNTDTQYF

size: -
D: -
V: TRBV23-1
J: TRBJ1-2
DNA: TGCGCCAGCAGTCAATCTCCGGACGGCGAATATGGCTACACCTTC
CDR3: CASSQSPDGEYGYTF

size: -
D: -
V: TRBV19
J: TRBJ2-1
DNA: TGTGCCAGTACTCGGGACACAGGGAGCGGTGAGCAGTTCTTC
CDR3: CASTRDTGSGEQFF

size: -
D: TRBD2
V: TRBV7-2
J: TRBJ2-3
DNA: TGTGCCAGCAGCTTTCGGACTAGCGGGAGGGGCACAGATACGCAGTATTTT
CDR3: CASSFRTSGRGTDTQYF

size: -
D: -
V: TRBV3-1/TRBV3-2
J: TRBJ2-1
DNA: TGTGCCAGCAGCCAAGATACGGGCAGGGTCTATTCAGTCGATGAGCAGTTCTTC
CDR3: CASSQDTGRVYSVDEQFF

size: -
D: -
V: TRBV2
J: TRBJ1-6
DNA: TGTGCCAGCAGTGAATGGTCCGCCGATTCACCCCTCCACTTT
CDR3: CASSEWSADSPLHF

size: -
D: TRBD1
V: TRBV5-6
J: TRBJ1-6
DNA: TGTGCCAGCAGCTTCGTCCCGGGACAGGGGAATTCACCCCTCCACTTT
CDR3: CASSFVPGQGNSPLHF

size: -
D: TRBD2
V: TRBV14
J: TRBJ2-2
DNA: TGTGCCAGCAGCCGCCGACTAGCGGGGACGACCGGGGAGCTGTTTTTT
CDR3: CASSRRLAGTTGELFF

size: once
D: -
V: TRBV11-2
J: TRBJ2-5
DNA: TGTGCCAGCAGCTTAGGGAACCAAGAGACCCAGTACTTC
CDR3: CASSLGNQETQYF

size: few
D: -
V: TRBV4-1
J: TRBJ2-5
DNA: TGCGCCAGCAGCCGGGTGGAGGCAGAGACCCAGTACTTC
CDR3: CASSRVEAETQYF

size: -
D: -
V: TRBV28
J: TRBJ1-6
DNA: TGTGCCAGCATTATCAAGGGCCCTGGGAATTCACCCCTCCACTTT
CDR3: CASIIKGPGNSPLHF

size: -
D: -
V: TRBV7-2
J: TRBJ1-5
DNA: TGTGCCAGCAGCTCCAGGGGAGGTCAGCCCCAGCATTTT
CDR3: CASSSRGGQPQHF

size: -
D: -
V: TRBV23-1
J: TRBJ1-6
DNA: TGCGCCAGCAGTCTTTGTTACTCCCTCCACTTT
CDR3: CASSLCYSLHF

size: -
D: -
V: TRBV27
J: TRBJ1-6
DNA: TGTGCCAGCAGTACCCTTAGAGCCGCAGCTTCACCCCTCCACTTT
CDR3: CASSTLRAAASPLHF

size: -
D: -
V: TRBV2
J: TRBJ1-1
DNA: TGTGCCAGCAGTGTGAAGGCGAACACTGAAGCTTTCTTT
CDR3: CASSVKANTEAFF

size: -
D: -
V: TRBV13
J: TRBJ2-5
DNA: TGTGCCAGCAGCCCCCGAGACCTTAGACAGGCCCCTCAAGAGACCCAGTACTTC
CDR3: CASSPRDLRQAPQETQYF

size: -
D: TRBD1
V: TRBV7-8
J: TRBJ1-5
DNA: TGTGCCAGCAGCTCCAACAGGGGGAATGCGTTAAAGTTGAGCAATCAGCCCCAGCATTTT
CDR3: CASSSNRGNALKLSNQPQHF

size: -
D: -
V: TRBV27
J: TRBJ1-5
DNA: TGTGCCAGCAGTCCACCTCCTGGGATTCAGCCCCAGCATTTT
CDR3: CASSPPPGIQPQHF

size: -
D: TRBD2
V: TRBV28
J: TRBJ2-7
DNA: TGTGCCAGCAGAGGGACTAGCGGGAGGTTTTACTCCTACGAGCAGTACTTC
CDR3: CASRGTSGRFYSYEQYF

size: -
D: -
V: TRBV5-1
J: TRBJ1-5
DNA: TGCGCCAGCAGCTTGGCCTTTGGACCCAATCAGCCCCAGCATTTT
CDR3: CASSLAFGPNQPQHF

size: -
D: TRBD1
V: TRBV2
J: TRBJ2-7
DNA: TGTGCCAGCACCGCGACAGGGGCCCCGGCCGAGCAGTACTTC
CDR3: CASTATGAPAEQYF